Following are 23 T cell receptor beta chains from one sample sequenced in a study of blood T cells in healthy people across ages. A second PCR, run for about 7 to 12 cycles, used a sample-barcoded 5' primer plus a J-beta primer mix. TCRdb re-called the 5' RACE reads with MiXCR, one entry per CDR3 protein. The sample comprises approximately 580,000 distinct CDR3 sequences, approximately 25% of which are singletons, and just over 8.5% rests with the top ten. A further study also used this sample, focusing on T cells of mothers and their children.

The specimen sequenced was blood. All receptors come from a boy younger than 18 in good health.

V gene TRBV7-9 combines with J gene TRBJ1-3; D perhaps matches TRBD1 (5 bases). V was trimmed by 4 bases and J by 2 bases, leaving 15 bases between them. Germline V gene lookup returns CDR1 SEHNR and CDR2 FQNEAQ (reference sequence). The CDR3 extends over 16 amino acids. This CDR3 reads CASSSGTGGPGNTIYF. The CDR3 DNA is TGTGCCAGCAGCTCGGGAACGGGGGGACCTGGAAACACCATATATTTT.

The chain employs TRBV6-5 and TRBJ1-2; 7 bases agree with TRBD1. This CDR3 comprises 13 residues. Germline V gene data show CDR1 as MNHEY and CDR2 as SVGAGI. The junction had 6 bases not matched to a gene; V was cut back by 7 bases and J by 4 bases. CDR3 region: CASKNDRVYGYTF. In nucleotides, the CDR3 is TGTGCCAGCAAAAACGACAGGGTCTATGGCTACACCTTC.

This clonotype came up a few times. The genes are TRBV29-1 and TRBJ1-1, with D unclear. The length of the CDR3 is 12 residues. Germline V gene lookup returns CDR1 SQVTM and CDR2 ANQGSEA. V shed 7 bases and J shed 0 bases, with 9 bases lying between them. CDR3 nucleotides: TGCAGCGCGGCAGTCATGAACACTGAAGCTTTCTTT. Protein product: CSAAVMNTEAFF.

This clonotype was counted at least ten times. The V and J genes are TRBV11-2 and TRBJ2-1; the match to TRBD2 covers 7 bases. V lost 3 bases and J lost 9; bases outside the gene matches: 8. The CDR3 is made up of 14 amino acids. The germline gives CDR1 SGHAT, CDR2 FQNNGV. CDR3 in DNA: TGTGCCAGCAGCTTTCGCGGGGGTGTCGCTGAGCAGTTCTTC. Amino acids: CASSFRGGVAEQFF.

The chain is built from TRBV7-9 and TRBJ1-2, with D possibly being TRBD1 (6 bases). Germline-derived CDR1 and CDR2 are SEHNR and FQNEAQ (reference sequence). V shed 5 bases and J shed 5 bases, with 12 bases lying between them. The CDR3 is 13 residues long. CDR3 nucleotides: TGTGCCAGCAGCGGGGGCGGGCCGTATGGCTACACCTTC. It translates to CASSGGGPYGYTF.

This clonotype was counted only a few times. The rearrangement uses TRBV27 and TRBJ1-6; 7 nucleotides agree with TRBD1. The CDR3 totals 16 residues. Per germline, CDR1 MNHEY and CDR2 SMNVEV (reference sequence). After removal of 7 bases from V and 0 bases from J, the junction contained 6 bases not matched to a gene. DNA for the CDR3: TGTGCCAGCAACGACAGGGAGAGCTCCTATAATTCACCCCTCCACTTT. This gives the protein CASNDRESSYNSPLHF.

This clonotype was recorded a few times. The CDR3 DNA reads TGCAGCGTTGAAGAGGGAGCCAAAAACATTCAGTACTTC. It yields the protein CSVEEGAKNIQYF. The chain links TRBV29-1 to TRBJ2-4; D unresolved. The ends were cut back, 0 bases at V and 0 bases at J, with 3 bases in the middle. Germline CDR1 and CDR2: SQVTM and ANQGSEA. The CDR3 totals 13 residues.

This chain links TRBV10-3 with TRBJ2-5; a weak D match, TRBD1 (5 bases). Per germline, CDR1 ENHRY and CDR2 SYGVKD. The CDR3 has 14 residues. V dropped 2 bases and J dropped 6 bases, with 13 bases sitting between them. Here the CDR3 DNA reads TGTGCCATCAGTGAGGGTCAGGGCACTAAGACCCAGTACTTC. Its translation is CAISEGQGTKTQYF.

The rearrangement joins TRBV7-2 to TRBJ1-5; D is unresolved. In germline, CDR1 is SGHTA, CDR2 FQGNSA. V lost 1 base, J lost 6 bases, and 10 bases lay in between. The CDR3 totals 14 residues. The CDR3 sequence: CASSLEALGQPQHF. CDR3 bases: TGTGCCAGCAGCTTAGAGGCCCTAGGTCAGCCCCAGCATTTT.

The chain recombines TRBV18 with TRBJ1-1; 8 bases are shared with TRBD1. The V gene end was trimmed by 4 bases and the J gene end by 3 bases; junction bases not matched to a gene: 7. Germline lookup yields CDR1 KGHSH and CDR2 LQKENI. This CDR3 has 15 amino acids. CDR3 bases: TGTGCCAGCTCACGGACAGGGCGGGGGGACACTGAAGCTTTCTTT. Its protein product is CASSRTGRGDTEAFF.

The J gene is TRBJ2-1, the V gene TRBV12-3 or TRBV12-4, with D maybe TRBD2 (5 bases). The CDR3 runs 15 residues. V lost 5 bases, J lost 2 bases, and 13 bases lay in between. This CDR3 is CASSPLTGTYNEQFF. The CDR3, as DNA: TGTGCCAGCAGTCCCTTGACGGGGACCTACAATGAGCAGTTCTTC.

The chain is built from TRBV7-3 and TRBJ2-1; possible D gene TRBD1, 5 bases. V shed 1 base and J shed 0 bases, with 10 bases lying between them. The CDR3 is 16 residues long. CDR1 is SGHTA, CDR2 FQGTGA, per germline. CDR3 nucleotides: TGTGCCAGCAGCTTAATAGGTCAGGGCTCCTACAATGAGCAGTTCTTC. The encoded protein is CASSLIGQGSYNEQFF. Supplemented by reference TRBV7-3 and TRBJ2-1, the full variable domain reads GAGVSQTPSNKVTEKGKYVELRCDPISGHTALYWYRQSLGQGPEFLIYFQGTGAADDSGLPNDRFFAVRPEGSVSTLKIQRTERGDSAVYLCASSLIGQGSYNEQFFGPGTRLTVL.

CDR3 protein: CASSTGTGKYF. The CDR3 nucleotides read TGTGCCAGCAGTACGGGGACAGGCAAGTACTTC. The rearrangement joins TRBV6-2 or TRBV6-3 to TRBJ2-7, with TRBD1 identical over 8 bases. CDR1 and CDR2 (germline): MNHEY, SVGEGT. The CDR3 extends over 11 amino acids. Trimming removed 5 bases from V and 11 bases from J; junction bases left unmatched: 5.

The table lists this clonotype with a few counts. This chain links TRBV5-6 with TRBJ2-7, with D perhaps TRBD1 (5 bases). The CDR3 is 14 amino acids. The ends were cut back, 0 bases at V and 6 bases at J, with 13 bases in the middle. The germline gives CDR1 SGHDT, CDR2 YYEEEE. Here the CDR3 DNA reads TGTGCCAGCAGCTTGGTCTTGCAGGGAAGCGAGCAGTACTTC. It specifies CASSLVLQGSEQYF.

This clonotype was counted a few times. CDR3 nucleotides: TGTGCCAGCAGCCCGGTTGATGGCTGGGAGACCCAGTACTTC. Translation: CASSPVDGWETQYF. V and J are TRBV5-5 and TRBJ2-5, with D hard to call. The V and J ends lost 4 bases and 5 bases respectively, with 15 bases between them. The CDR3 extends over 14 amino acids. Germline loops: CDR1 SGHKS, CDR2 YYEKEE (reference sequence).

The chain combines TRBV27 with TRBJ2-3, with D unresolved. CDR3 length equals 13 residues. The ends were cut back, 11 bases at V and 2 bases at J, with 14 bases in the middle. Germline CDR1 reads MNHEY; CDR2 reads SMNVEV (reference sequence). DNA for the CDR3: TGTGCCTCCAATAACCCCATCACAGATACGCAGTATTTT. Protein product: CASNNPITDTQYF.

J is TRBJ2-1 and V is TRBV7-8; 8 positions agree with TRBD1. The V gene's germline CDR1 is SGHVS and CDR2 FQNEAQ. V was pared by 5 bases and J by 5 bases, with 11 bases of the junction left unmatched. The CDR3 has 16 amino acids. In nucleotides, the CDR3 is TGTGCCAGCAGCCAAGAGGACAGGGACGGGAACAATGAGCAGTTCTTC. It specifies CASSQEDRDGNNEQFF. Full variable domain (remainder filled in from reference TRBV7-8 and TRBJ2-1): GAGVSQSPRYKVAKRGQDVALRCDPISGHVSLFWYQQALGQGPEFLTYFQNEAQLDKSGLPSDRFFAERPEGSVSTLKIQRTQQEDSAVYLCASSQEDRDGNNEQFFGPGTRLTVL.

The chain couples TRBV11-2 to TRBJ2-7; 8 bases agree with TRBD2. With the DNA end fitting TRBJ2-1 better, the J assignment may be wrong. Looked up from germline, CDR1 is SGHAT and CDR2 is FQNNGV. This CDR3 contains 15 residues. In DNA, the CDR3 is TGTGCCAGCAGCGGGACTAGAATCGGCTACAATGAGCAGTTCTTC. This encodes CASSGTRIGYNEQFF.

This clonotype was observed at least ten times. CDR3 region: CASSQLPSGRAFGTGELFF. The DNA of the CDR3 is TGCGCCAGCAGCCAACTGCCTAGCGGGAGGGCCTTTGGGACCGGGGAGCTGTTTTTT. The rearrangement uses TRBV4-3 and TRBJ2-2; 12 nucleotides align to TRBD2. Trimming took 2 bases from V and 5 from J; bases not matched to a gene: 12. Germline V gene sequence: CDR1 LGHNA, CDR2 YSLEER. The CDR3 spans 19 residues.

The chain employs TRBV28 and TRBJ2-5, with a possible D match to TRBD2 (7 bases). V lost 3 bases and J 2 bases, leaving 13 bases between the germline ends. The CDR3 is 15 residues long. Germline V gives CDR1 MDHEN, CDR2 SYDVKM. For the CDR3, the DNA is TGTGCCAGCAGTTTGGGGGGGCCGCTACAAGAGACCCAGTACTTC. Translated, it gives CASSLGGPLQETQYF.

The sample holds one count of this clonotype. The chain employs TRBV9 and TRBJ2-5, with 10 nucleotides matching TRBD2. Gene TRBJ2-1 matches the end of the DNA better, so the J call may be wrong. CDR3 length equals 17 residues. The germline V gene encodes CDR1 SGDLS and CDR2 YYNGEE. DNA of the CDR3: TGTGCCAGCAGCGTAGATATAGGGCTAGCGGGAGCCAATGAGCAGTTCTTC. Translating it yields CASSVDIGLAGANEQFF.

This clonotype has a single count. The rearrangement links TRBV7-9 to TRBJ2-3; no clear D gene. CDR1 is SEHNR, CDR2 FQNEAQ, per germline (reference sequence). V dropped 5 bases and J dropped 3 bases, with 12 bases sitting between them. The CDR3 runs to 14 residues. Written as DNA, the CDR3 is TGTGCCAGCAGCATCCTTACGAGTACAGATACGCAGTATTTT. Translated: CASSILTSTDTQYF.

This clonotype was counted only a few times. The CDR3 region has the DNA TGTGCCAGCAGTCCGGACAGGTACACAGATACGCAGTATTTT. Protein: CASSPDRYTDTQYF. J is TRBJ2-3 and V is TRBV7-3; 7 bases are a match to TRBD1. J lost 2 bases, V lost 6 bases, and 5 bases had no gene match. Germline V gene lookup returns CDR1 SGHTA and CDR2 FQGTGA. CDR3 size: 14 residues.